This TCR beta chain was observed in a study of response to subunit inactivated influenza vaccine. Study-level points and caveats: The authors proposed limited new T cell recruitment per seasonal influenza vaccination.

This clonotype was observed at least ten times. The antigen remains undetermined. One entry per CDR3 protein results from TCRdb running MiXCR on the RT-PCR reads. Here the sample spans 500,000 to 550,000 distinct CDR3 sequences, approximately 7.2% being singletons. Sequencing was performed on PBMCs from blood, taken less than 30 months after vaccination. This receptor was obtained from a man aged 50 to 69 who received an inactivated influenza vaccine.

The CDR3 DNA is TGTGCCATCTCGCCGTCCGGTACCTACGAGCAGTACTTC. This gives the protein CAISPSGTYEQYF. The chain combines TRBV28 with TRBJ2-7; no clear D gene. Looked up from germline, CDR1 is MDHEN and CDR2 is SYDVKM. Between the trimmed V and J ends, which lost 10 bases and 2 bases, there was a span of 15 bases. This CDR3 is 13 amino acids long.